What follows are 18 T cell receptor beta chains derived from one specimen sequenced in a study of blood T cells in healthy people across ages. Sample-barcoded 5' priming and a J-beta primer mix drove a second PCR of about 7 to 11 cycles. One entry per CDR3 protein, called by TCRdb with MiXCR from the 5' RACE reads. The data hold 1.5 million to 2 million distinct CDR3 sequences, with 28% observed a single time. Sequences were obtained from blood. Source of these receptors: a woman between 25 and 40 years old in good health.

The rearrangement uses TRBV5-5 and TRBJ2-1; 10 bases line up with TRBD2. Germline V gives CDR1 SGHKS, CDR2 YYEKEE (reference sequence). The CDR3 runs 15 residues. Unmatched junction bases numbered 6, after V lost 2 bases and J lost 7 bases. Here the CDR3 DNA reads TGTGCCAGCAGCTTTAGCGGGAGGATTATGAATGAGCAGTTCTTC. Translation: CASSFSGRIMNEQFF.

DNA of the CDR3: TGTGCCTTTGAGAGGCGTGGTTTTAGTGAGCAGTTCTTC. Translation gives CAFERRGFSEQFF. The V gene is TRBV30, the J gene TRBJ2-1; the D is unclear. V lost 7 bases and J lost 9, with 19 bases in between. The V gene's germline CDR1 is GTSNPN and CDR2 SVGIG (reference sequence). This CDR3 contains 13 residues.

This clonotype has at least ten counts. The chain has TRBV5-1 and TRBJ2-1; 10 bases agree with TRBD2. V trimming: 6 bases; J trimming: 5 bases; junction bases outside the gene matches: 8. The CDR3 has 15 residues. Germline lookup yields CDR1 SGHRS and CDR2 YFSETQ. As DNA, the CDR3 is TGCGCCAGCACGGGGGGGACTAGCGCCAACAATGAGCAGTTCTTC. This sequence encodes CASTGGTSANNEQFF.

V and J are TRBV28 and TRBJ2-1; 7 bases agree with TRBD2. The CDR3 is 14 amino acids. The germline V gene has CDR1 MDHEN and CDR2 SYDVKM. V shed 8 bases and J 3 bases; nucleotides not matched to a gene: 7. This CDR3 reads CASSTGLYYNEQFF. The CDR3 DNA sequence: TGTGCCAGCTCAACGGGACTATACTACAATGAGCAGTTCTTC.

Only a few counts were recorded for this clonotype. The chain links TRBV9 to TRBJ2-7; TRBD1 might be the D (7 bases). Germline values: CDR1 SGDLS, CDR2 YYNGEE. Trimming removed 7 bases at V and 3 bases at J, with 11 bases between. This CDR3 contains 12 residues. The CDR3 DNA follows: TGTGCCAGCGGCAGGGGGGACTACGAGCAGTACTTC. Protein: CASGRGDYEQYF.

This clonotype was recorded many times. This chain uses TRBV12-3 or TRBV12-4 with TRBJ1-2; TRBD1 might be the D (5 bases). With 1 base removed from V and 5 bases from J, the gap between germline ends came to 8 bases. This CDR3 region has 13 residues. The CDR3 bases are TGTGCCAGCAGTTTAGACAGGATATATGGCTACACCTTC. Translating gives CASSLDRIYGYTF.

The chain uses TRBV7-7 and TRBJ2-3; no firm D call. Germline CDR1 and CDR2: SSHAT and FNYEAQ (reference sequence). V lost 1 base, J lost 2 bases, and 13 bases lay in between. This CDR3 is built from 16 residues. In DNA form, the CDR3 reads TGTGCCAGCAGCTTAGGGGCGGCCTCCCCCACAGATACGCAGTATTTT. Protein product: CASSLGAASPTDTQYF.

The chain has TRBV2 and TRBJ1-2, with D hard to call. CDR3 size: 14 residues. Looked up from germline, CDR1 is SNHLY and CDR2 is FYNNEI. V lost 0 bases to trimming and J lost 12 bases, with 17 bases between them. The CDR3 nucleotides are TGTGCCAGCAGTGAAGCGCGGCAGGTACCCCCGGACACCTTC. As protein: CASSEARQVPPDTF.

The chain employs TRBV2 and TRBJ1-5; D uncertain. The CDR3 is 13 residues long. Per germline, CDR1 SNHLY and CDR2 FYNNEI. Trimming shortened V by 9 bases and J by 0 bases, and 9 bases separated the two germline ends. CDR3: CASGEDSNQPQHF. CDR3 in DNA: TGTGCCAGTGGGGAGGATAGCAATCAGCCCCAGCATTTT.

This clonotype was counted a few times. The V call is TRBV5-1, the J call TRBJ2-7, with D uncertain. The germline V and J ends were trimmed by 1 base and 2 bases, with 10 bases remaining between them. Germline CDR1 reads SGHRS; CDR2 reads YFSETQ. The CDR3 is made up of 14 amino acids. CDR3 in DNA: TGCGCCAGCAGCTTGTTGTCAGGAGCCTACGAGCAGTACTTC. Its protein product is CASSLLSGAYEQYF.

At least ten counts were recorded for this clonotype. V is TRBV5-1 and J is TRBJ2-1, with 11 nucleotides matching TRBD2. CDR3 size: 16 residues. Germline V gene sequence: CDR1 SGHRS, CDR2 YFSETQ. Unmatched junction bases numbered 4, after V lost 0 bases and J lost 5 bases. CDR3 sequence reads: CASSLVPSGGNNEQFF. In nucleotides, the CDR3 is TGCGCCAGCAGCTTGGTTCCTAGCGGGGGGAACAATGAGCAGTTCTTC.

In regard to this clonotype: A much larger clonotype is one base distant, so this may be a read error. V and J are TRBV21-1 and TRBJ2-7. TRBV21-1 is annotated as a pseudogene. CDR3 length: 15 amino acids. CDR3 residues: CASSSKGLGYNEQYF. The CDR3 bases are TGTGCCAGCAGCAGCAAGGGTTTGGGCTACAATGAGCAGTACTTC.

A few counts support this clonotype. The chain carries TRBV6-5 and TRBJ2-3, with D tentatively TRBD1 (5 bases). The CDR3 loop spans 14 amino acids. V was clipped by 6 bases and J by 2 bases, with 12 bases between them. The V gene's germline CDR1 is MNHEY and CDR2 SVGAGI. The CDR3 is CASRDQGTTDTQYF. The CDR3 region has the DNA TGTGCCAGCAGAGATCAGGGTACCACAGATACGCAGTATTTT.

V gene TRBV11-2 combines with J gene TRBJ2-1; D is undetermined. V was cut by 3 bases and J by 8 bases, with 11 bases left in between. CDR3 length: 13 amino acids. The V gene's germline CDR1 is SGHAT and CDR2 FQNNGV. CDR3 DNA: TGTGCCAGCAGCTTCATGTTAGACGATGAGCAGTTCTTC. Residues: CASSFMLDDEQFF. The whole variable domain, filled in from reference TRBV11-2 and TRBJ2-1, reads EAGVAQSPRYKIIEKRQSVAFWCNPISGHATLYWYQQILGQGPKLLIQFQNNGVVDDSQLPKDRFSAERLKGVDSTLKIQPAKLEDSAVYLCASSFMLDDEQFFGPGTRLTVL.

This clonotype was seen at least ten times. The V and J genes are TRBV29-1 and TRBJ2-7; D possibly corresponds to TRBD1 (6 bases). This CDR3 contains 13 residues. The germline V gene encodes CDR1 SQVTM and CDR2 ANQGSEA. The germline V and J ends were trimmed by 4 bases and 4 bases, with 14 bases remaining between them. As DNA, the CDR3 is TGCAGCGTTGGGGGGCGAAATGCTTACGAGCAGTACTTC. Translation: CSVGGRNAYEQYF.

V is TRBV5-1 and J is TRBJ2-5; a weak D match, TRBD2 (6 bases). V was shortened by 6 bases and J by 6 bases, with 24 bases between the two germline ends. Germline values: CDR1 SGHRS, CDR2 YFSETQ. This CDR3 is 16 amino acids long. The CDR3 region is CASTEAADGGRQTQYF. DNA of the CDR3: TGCGCCAGCACCGAAGCGGCGGACGGGGGTAGACAGACCCAGTACTTC.

The chain employs TRBV5-1 and TRBJ1-1; D remains ambiguous. The CDR3 length is 15 residues. From germline, CDR1 is SGHRS and CDR2 YFSETQ. Between the trimmed V and J ends, which lost 0 bases and 0 bases, there was a span of 9 bases. The DNA of the CDR3 is TGCGCCAGCAGCTTGGAGCGGATTCTGAACACTGAAGCTTTCTTT. Its translation: CASSLERILNTEAFF. The full variable domain, rest sourced from reference TRBV5-1 and TRBJ1-1, is KAGVTQTPRYLIKTRGQQVTLSCSPISGHRSVSWYQQTPGQGLQFLFEYFSETQRNKGNFPGRFSGRQFSNSRSEMNVSTLELGDSALYLCASSLERILNTEAFFGQGTRLTVV.

CDR3 in DNA: TGCAGTGCTCTACCTCACTCCAGGGCTTACAATGAGCAGTTCTTC. It specifies CSALPHSRAYNEQFF. The chain combines TRBV20-1 with TRBJ2-1; possibly TRBD1 for D (5 bases). CDR3 size: 15 residues. Germline-derived CDR1 and CDR2 are DFQATT and SNEGSKA (reference sequence). V was clipped by 5 bases and J by 4 bases, with 18 bases between them.